This T cell receptor beta chain was retrieved from a study of cytomegalovirus exposure and HLA in healthy donors. The germline V and J ends were trimmed by 0 bases and 6 bases, with 11 bases remaining between them. There are 14 residues in the CDR3. Germline V CDR1 and CDR2: SGHRS, YFSETQ. The PCR employed 60 Vbeta primers together with 13 Jbeta primers. Profiled with immunoSEQ multiplex PCR; TCRdb holds only in-frame clones, not every one. The table lists just over 200,000 clones, 79% of them singletons. The chain joins TRBV5-1 to TRBJ2-3, with a possible D match to TRBD2 (5 bases). The clonotype comes from a man aged 50-60 years in good health and CMV-seronegative. Sequenced: PBMCs. This CDR3 is CASSLASGGDTQYF. The CDR3 DNA sequence: TGCGCCAGCAGCTTGGCCTCGGGCGGGGATACGCAGTATTTT.